These 5 T cell receptor beta chains came from one sample sequenced in a study of blood T cell repertoires in COVID-19. Produced via immunoSEQ multiplex PCR; TCRdb's table is partial and in-frame only. The sample gives about 87,000 clones, about 91% of which show up once; about 5% is in the top ten. Sequenced input: peripheral blood. The receptors here all came from a woman of 80 years or more with active COVID-19.

This chain uses TRBV27 with TRBJ2-5, with a weak D call TRBD1 (5 bases). Trimming took off 4 bases at V and 6 bases at J, with 12 bases between the two ends. The CDR3 totals 13 residues. Germline V lookup: CDR1 MNHEY, CDR2 SMNVEV (reference sequence). In DNA form, the CDR3 reads TGTGCCAGCAGTTGGCAAGGGGTAAAGACCCAGTACTTC. Translating gives CASSWQGVKTQYF.

Here the CDR3 DNA reads TGTGCCATCAGTGTGGCTAGCGGAGAGGTGGAGACCCAGTACTTC. Its translation: CAISVASGEVETQYF. This chain joins TRBV10-3 and TRBJ2-5, with 7 nucleotides matching TRBD2. Germline values: CDR1 ENHRY, CDR2 SYGVKD. V dropped 4 bases and J dropped 5; count of bases not matched to a gene: 10. This CDR3 is 15 amino acids long.

V gene TRBV6-1 combines with J gene TRBJ2-5; 7 bases fit TRBD1. The V and J ends lost 4 bases and 4 bases, in that order; junction bases with no gene match: 12. The germline V gene has CDR1 MNHNS and CDR2 SASEGT. This CDR3 comprises 16 residues. CDR3 in DNA: TGTGCCAGCAGTGGCCAAACGGACAGGTTTCGAGAGACCCAGTACTTC. Protein: CASSGQTDRFRETQYF.

The chain links TRBV19 to TRBJ1-4, with a weak D call TRBD1 (5 bases). Trimming stripped 8 bases from V and 4 bases from J, with 20 bases between. Germline V gene data show CDR1 as LNHDA and CDR2 as SQIVND (reference sequence). The CDR3 has 16 residues. As DNA, the CDR3 is TGTGCCAGTGGGGCGGAACCTGGGGCAGATAATGAAAAACTGTTTTTT. Its translation is CASGAEPGADNEKLFF.

The chain is built from TRBV2 and TRBJ2-2, with 7 bases lining up with TRBD1. V trimming: 1 base; J trimming: 7 bases; junction bases outside the gene matches: 0. This CDR3 has 13 amino acids. Germline lookup yields CDR1 SNHLY and CDR2 FYNNEI. The CDR3 nucleotides are TGTGCCAGCAGTGAAGGGGACAGCGGGGAGCTGTTTTTT. Translation gives CASSEGDSGELFF.